The 14 T cell receptor beta chains below all came from one sample that was sequenced in a study of cytotoxic CD8 clonotypes in ibrutinib-treated CLL. The repertoire was sequenced with immunoSEQ multiplex PCR; TCRdb's copy has only in-frame clones and lacks some. This sample carries more than 25,000 clones, more than 65% of them seen once, and the ten largest clones take 45% to 65%. The source material was PBMCs, sampled after 24 months of ibrutinib treatment. The receptors derive from a human donor with chronic lymphocytic leukemia.

The chain recombines TRBV5-6 with TRBJ2-2, with 9 bases identical to TRBD1. Germline-derived CDR1 and CDR2 are SGHDT and YYEEEE. V gave up 1 base and J gave up 6 bases; unmatched junction bases: 7. There are 16 residues in the CDR3. The CDR3 DNA is TGTGCCAGCAGCTTGAGGACAGGGGTTCAGGCCGGGGAGCTGTTTTTT. Residues: CASSLRTGVQAGELFF.

The chain joins TRBV5-8 to TRBJ2-7; D call uncertain. Germline V gene lookup returns CDR1 SGHTS and CDR2 YDEGEE. Trimming stripped 0 bases from V and 4 bases from J, with 5 bases between. This CDR3 spans 12 amino acids. The CDR3 loop is CASSLDRYEQYF. CDR3 DNA sequence: TGTGCCAGCAGCTTGGACAGATACGAGCAGTACTTC.

The J gene is TRBJ2-4, the V gene TRBV7-8; 8 nucleotides align to TRBD2. Germline V gene sequence: CDR1 SGHVS, CDR2 FQNEAQ. Losses at the gene ends were 5 bases for V and 1 base for J; bases not matched to a gene: 16. The CDR3 consists of 19 residues. Here the CDR3 DNA reads TGTGCCAGCAGCCTCCGGGGGGGCAGGGCTTCTTCGGCCAAAAACATTCAGTACTTC. Translation gives CASSLRGGRASSAKNIQYF. The full variable domain, with the rest looked up from reference TRBV7-8 and TRBJ2-4, is GAGVSQSPRYKVAKRGQDVALRCDPISGHVSLFWYQQALGQGPEFLTYFQNEAQLDKSGLPSDRFFAERPEGSVSTLKIQRTQQEDSAVYLCASSLRGGRASSAKNIQYFGAGTRLSVL.

The rearrangement links TRBV28 to TRBJ1-2, with a possible D match to TRBD1 (6 bases). Between the trimmed V and J ends, which lost 7 bases and 7 bases, there was a span of 16 bases. The CDR3 length is 13 residues. Germline CDR1 MDHEN, CDR2 SYDVKM. CDR3 amino acids: CASTRGGRTGYTF. The CDR3 bases are TGTGCCAGCACCAGAGGGGGGAGGACTGGCTACACCTTC.

This clone turned up a few times. The chain combines TRBV27 with TRBJ1-1; D might be TRBD1 (6 bases). This CDR3 is 12 amino acids long. With 7 bases removed from V and 7 bases from J, the gap between germline ends came to 13 bases. Germline CDR1 reads MNHEY; CDR2 reads SMNVEV (reference sequence). Here the CDR3 reads CASTDRGGEAFF. The CDR3 DNA follows: TGTGCCAGCACGGACAGAGGTGGTGAAGCTTTCTTT.

The chain links TRBV19 to TRBJ1-4, with D unclear. The length of the CDR3 is 15 residues. In germline, CDR1 is LNHDA, CDR2 SQIVND (reference sequence). V was shortened by 3 bases and J by 2 bases, with 10 bases between the two germline ends. CDR3 amino acids: CASSIMVRTNEKLFF. The CDR3 DNA sequence: TGTGCCAGTAGTATTATGGTCCGGACTAATGAAAAACTGTTTTTT.

The chain couples TRBV6-6 to TRBJ2-2; 7 positions match TRBD2. The CDR3 extends over 15 amino acids. Germline assignment: CDR1 MNHNY and CDR2 SVGAGI (reference sequence). Trimming cost V 6 bases and J 4 bases; bases outside gene matches: 8. CDR3: CASSPGLVSTGELFF. The DNA for the CDR3 is TGTGCCAGCAGCCCCGGACTAGTGAGCACCGGGGAGCTGTTTTTT.

The gene calls are TRBV10-1 and TRBJ2-5; 11 bases map to TRBD1. Germline CDR1 reads WNHNN; CDR2 reads SYGVQD (reference sequence). V shed 2 bases, J shed 3 bases, and the junction held 5 bases outside the gene matches. This CDR3 spans 16 amino acids. As DNA, the CDR3 is TGCGCCAGCAGTGAGGGATCGGGACAGGGGGAAGAGACCCAGTACTTC. Encoded protein: CASSEGSGQGEETQYF.

The rearrangement uses TRBV7-8 and TRBJ1-3; no definite D call. The CDR3 contains 14 residues. From germline, CDR1 is SGHVS and CDR2 FQNEAQ. V was shortened by 3 bases and J by 0 bases, with 6 bases between the two germline ends. CDR3 DNA: TGTGCCAGCAGCTTCGGGTCCTCTGGAAACACCATATATTTT. Encoded protein: CASSFGSSGNTIYF.

V usage is TRBV6-1 and J usage is TRBJ2-3; 7 nucleotides line up with TRBD1. This CDR3 has 18 amino acids. The V segment lost 0 bases and the J segment 0 bases; nucleotides outside the gene matches: 9. Germline V gives CDR1 MNHNS, CDR2 SASEGT. CDR3 DNA sequence: TGTGCCAGCAGTGAAGCTGTCGGGACAGTTGACAGCACAGATACGCAGTATTTT. It is translated as CASSEAVGTVDSTDTQYF.

The rearrangement links TRBV6-1 to TRBJ1-5; the match to TRBD1 covers 8 bases. V dropped 6 bases and J dropped 4; count of bases not matched to a gene: 8. Germline V gives CDR1 MNHNS, CDR2 SASEGT. This CDR3 spans 15 amino acids. The CDR3 is CASSIDRGGNQPQHF. DNA of the CDR3: TGTGCCAGCAGCATAGACAGGGGTGGGAATCAGCCCCAGCATTTT.

The chain recombines TRBV30 with TRBJ1-1; no reliable D call. The V end was cut by 1 base, the J end by 1 base, with 4 bases between. This CDR3 is 12 amino acids long. Germline V lookup: CDR1 GTSNPN, CDR2 SVGIG (reference sequence). This CDR3 reads CAWSDGNTEAFF. CDR3 sequence (DNA): TGTGCCTGGAGTGACGGGAACACTGAAGCTTTCTTT.

The chain is built from TRBV2 and TRBJ1-4, with D possibly being TRBD1 (5 bases). The CDR3 contains 13 residues. Trimming took off 7 bases at V and 8 bases at J, with 14 bases between the two ends. Germline values: CDR1 SNHLY, CDR2 FYNNEI. The chain's CDR3 is CASMTREREKLFF. CDR3 sequence (DNA): TGTGCCAGCATGACCAGGGAAAGGGAAAAACTGTTTTTT. Together with reference TRBV2 and TRBJ1-4, the CDR3 gives the full variable domain: EPEVTQTPSHQVTQMGQEVILRCVPISNHLYFYWYRQILGQKVEFLVSFYNNEISEKSEIFDDQFSVERPDGSNFTLKIRSTKLEDSAMYFCASMTREREKLFFGSGTQLSVL.

V is TRBV1 and J is TRBJ2-5; TRBD2 is taken as the D call from the table, unchecked against the DNA. TRBV1 is a recognized pseudogene. The CDR3 extends over 16 amino acids. CDR3 loop: CTSSQELAGGGETQYF. CDR3 nucleotide sequence: TGCACCAGCAGCCAAGAACTAGCGGGGGGAGGAGAGACCCAGTACTTC.